What follows are 26 T cell receptor beta chains derived from one specimen sequenced in a study of regulatory T cells in long-lasting Graves disease. CDR3-region Arm-PCR and iRepertoire HTBI primers produced the TCR beta libraries. TCRdb itself ran the multiplex PCR reads through MiXCR, one entry per CDR3 protein. The sample contains 250,000 to 300,000 distinct CDR3 sequences, 20% to 25% of which appear only once. Described time point: persistent/refractory GD, antithyroid drugs over 5 years with positive TRAb. Following extraction of RNA from PBMCs, that RNA was used to make the TCR library. The sequencing here drew on peripheral blood mononuclear cells (PBMCs), taken when the disease was refractory, from a patient treated with antithyroid drugs. Every receptor here comes from a female donor with Graves disease.

The V call is TRBV7-2, the J call TRBJ2-7; 7 positions match TRBD2. With V trimmed by 0 bases and J by 3 bases, 8 bases remained unmatched. CDR1 and CDR2 from the germline V gene are SGHTA and FQGNSA. The CDR3 length is 16 residues. The chain's CDR3 is CASSLAGGSGLYEQYF. The CDR3 DNA follows: TGTGCCAGCAGCTTAGCGGGTGGTAGCGGGCTCTACGAGCAGTACTTC.

This clonotype occurred many times. The chain links TRBV27 to TRBJ2-3; TRBD2 agrees at 11 bases. The CDR3 covers 12 residues. In germline, CDR1 is MNHEY, CDR2 SMNVEV (reference sequence). Unmatched junction bases numbered 3, after V lost 5 bases and J lost 11 bases. The CDR3 sequence: CASSPSGRLQYF. For the CDR3, the DNA is TGTGCCAGCAGTCCTAGCGGGAGGTTGCAGTATTTT.

This clonotype appeared many times. This sequence joins TRBV15 and TRBJ1-6; no firm D call. The V gene's germline CDR1 is LNHNV and CDR2 YYDKDF (reference sequence). The V gene lost 0 bases and the J gene lost 7 bases, with 10 bases spanning the gap. The CDR3 sequence is 15 residues long. The CDR3: CATSRDFGSNSPLHF. The CDR3 DNA reads as TGTGCCACCAGCAGAGATTTCGGGTCAAATTCACCCCTCCACTTT. The variable domain in full, completed from reference TRBV15 and TRBJ1-6, reads DAMVIQNPRYQVTQFGKPVTLSCSQTLNHNVMYWYQQKSSQAPKLLFHYYDKDFNNEADTPDNFQSRRPNTSFCFLDIRSPGLGDTAMYLCATSRDFGSNSPLHFGNGTRLTVT.

The table lists this clonotype with many counts. This rearrangement joins TRBV30 to TRBJ1-1; a possible D gene is TRBD1 (5 bases). Germline-derived CDR1 and CDR2 are GTSNPN and SVGIG (reference sequence). V dropped 5 bases and J dropped 3 bases, with 13 bases sitting between them. The CDR3 is made up of 13 amino acids. The DNA of the CDR3 is TGTGCCTGGTGGGCTTGGGGGGACACTGAAGCTTTCTTT. Translated, it gives CAWWAWGDTEAFF.

The gene calls are TRBV13 and TRBJ2-7; possibly TRBD2 for D (5 bases). V dropped 5 bases and J dropped 8 bases, with 13 bases sitting between them. Per germline, CDR1 PRHDT and CDR2 FYEKMQ (reference sequence). This CDR3 spans 12 amino acids. The CDR3 coding sequence is TGTGCCAGCAGCATCCCCGAGGGTCAGCAGTACTTC. It specifies CASSIPEGQQYF.

The chain's CDR3 is CASSVGQAPTNEKLFF. The CDR3 coding sequence is TGCGCCAGCAGCGTCGGACAGGCCCCAACTAATGAAAAACTGTTTTTT. The chain has TRBV5-1 and TRBJ1-4; 7 nucleotides match TRBD1. The junction had 6 bases not matched to a gene; V was cut back by 4 bases and J by 0 bases. Germline CDR1 reads SGHRS; CDR2 reads YFSETQ. This CDR3 is 16 amino acids long.

This clonotype appeared a few times. This rearrangement joins TRBV20-1 to TRBJ2-3; D unclear. CDR1 is DFQATT, CDR2 SNEGSKA, per germline (reference sequence). This CDR3 is built from 13 residues. The V end lost 3 bases, the J end lost 2 bases, and 9 bases lay between the germline ends. The CDR3 is CSASYRSTDTQYF. In nucleotides, the CDR3 is TGCAGTGCTAGTTACAGATCCACAGATACGCAGTATTTT.

This clonotype was counted only a few times. The V and J genes are TRBV30 and TRBJ2-7; D remains ambiguous. CDR3 length equals 13 residues. Germline V gives CDR1 GTSNPN, CDR2 SVGIG (reference sequence). Deletions cut 3 bases from V and 3 bases from J, with 12 bases between. CDR3 protein: CAWRDPSNYEQYF. In nucleotides, the CDR3 is TGTGCCTGGAGAGACCCGTCTAACTACGAGCAGTACTTC. Based on the CDR3 plus reference TRBV30 and TRBJ2-7, the full variable domain is SQTIHQWPATLVQPVGSPLSLECTVEGTSNPNLYWYRQAAGRGLQLLFYSVGIGQISSEVPQNLSASRPQDRQFILSSKKLLLSDSGFYLCAWRDPSNYEQYFGPGTRLTVT.

This chain uses TRBV19 with TRBJ1-2, with D maybe TRBD1 (5 bases). The CDR3 sequence is 16 residues long. V was pared by 3 bases and J by 5 bases, with 19 bases between. CDR1 is LNHDA and CDR2 is SQIVND in the germline V gene (reference sequence). CDR3 sequence: CASSIWTGKEGYGYTF. The CDR3 DNA reads TGTGCCAGTAGTATTTGGACGGGCAAGGAGGGGTATGGCTACACCTTC.

V is TRBV19 and J is TRBJ1-5; 7 positions match TRBD1. The CDR3 is made up of 14 amino acids. The trim removed 1 base at V and 7 bases at J, leaving 4 bases unmatched. CDR1 is LNHDA, CDR2 SQIVND, per germline (reference sequence). CDR3 coding DNA: TGTGCCAGTAGTATAGTCGGACAGGCGCAGCCCCAGCATTTT. It encodes CASSIVGQAQPQHF.

This clonotype has a count of ten or more. V gene TRBV6-5 combines with J gene TRBJ1-1, with D maybe TRBD1 (5 bases). Trimming stripped 0 bases from V and 5 bases from J, with 7 bases between. From germline, CDR1 is MNHEY and CDR2 SVGAGI. This CDR3 contains 13 residues. The CDR3 sequence: CASSYSGGTEAFF. The CDR3 DNA sequence: TGTGCCAGCAGTTACTCTGGGGGAACTGAAGCTTTCTTT.

The rearrangement uses TRBV20-1 and TRBJ1-2; perhaps TRBD1 as D (5 bases). The CDR3 contains 17 residues. Trimming shortened V by 5 bases and J by 2 bases, and 24 bases separated the two germline ends. CDR1 is DFQATT and CDR2 is SNEGSKA in the germline V gene (reference sequence). This chain's CDR3 is CSARKAGRMFPNYGYTF. The CDR3 coding sequence is TGCAGTGCTCGAAAGGCGGGACGGATGTTTCCAAACTATGGCTACACCTTC.

This clonotype showed up just a few times. The chain employs TRBV12-3 or TRBV12-4 and TRBJ1-1, with D maybe TRBD1 (6 bases). The CDR3 is made up of 13 amino acids. Trimming took off 6 bases at V and 1 base at J, with 9 bases between the two ends. The CDR3 protein is CASRRGGNTEAFF. The CDR3 DNA reads TGTGCCAGCAGAAGAGGGGGGAACACTGAAGCTTTCTTT.

The chain links TRBV5-1 to TRBJ2-2; TRBD2 aligns across 7 bases. CDR1 and CDR2 from the germline V gene are SGHRS and YFSETQ. V shed 5 bases and J 8 bases; nucleotides not matched to a gene: 9. The CDR3 contains 14 residues. The DNA of the CDR3 is TGCGCCAGCAGTGTGTCTAGCGGCAAGGGGGAGCTGTTTTTT. This codes for CASSVSSGKGELFF.

This clonotype was recorded at least ten times. The chain carries TRBV28 and TRBJ1-4; D not resolved. The CDR3 runs to 15 residues. Germline CDR1 reads MDHEN; CDR2 reads SYDVKM. Trimming left V 5 bases short and J 1 base short, with 11 bases between. The CDR3 region has the DNA TGTGCCAGCAGTCGCGGACGGGAAACTAATGAAAAACTGTTTTTT. Residues: CASSRGRETNEKLFF.

Remarks on this clonotype: One end of the junction varies from germline; a read error may be responsible. The chain uses TRBV6-1 and TRBJ2-5; TRBD2 is a possible D gene (5 bases). Germline lookup yields CDR1 MNHNS and CDR2 SASEGT. This CDR3 region has 14 residues. In DNA form, the CDR3 reads TGTGCCAGCATTAAGCCGGGAAACCAAGGGACCCAGTACTTC. Protein: CASIKPGNQGTQYF.

V gene TRBV5-6 combines with J gene TRBJ1-1, with 8 bases matching TRBD1. Germline lookup yields CDR1 SGHDT and CDR2 YYEEEE. Losses at the gene ends were 3 bases for V and 8 bases for J; bases not matched to a gene: 9. The CDR3 consists of 14 residues. CDR3 protein: CASSYSPGGEEAFF. DNA for the CDR3: TGTGCCAGCAGCTACTCTCCAGGGGGCGAGGAAGCTTTCTTT.

This clonotype was seen more than once but under ten times. Written as DNA, the CDR3 is TGTGCCAGCAGTGATGGGGCCTACGAGCAGTACTTC. It encodes CASSDGAYEQYF. This chain connects TRBV25-1 to TRBJ2-7; no reliable D call. The CDR3 is 12 amino acids. With 3 bases removed from V and 2 bases from J, the gap between germline ends came to 5 bases. Germline V gene data show CDR1 as MGHDK and CDR2 as SYGVNS.

This clonotype was detected many times. The rearrangement links TRBV7-2 to TRBJ2-4; D remains ambiguous. The CDR3 covers 13 residues. V dropped 2 bases and J dropped 11 bases, with 13 bases sitting between them. Germline CDR1 reads SGHTA; CDR2 reads FQGNSA. This chain's CDR3 is CASSLRAAWLQYF. CDR3 DNA: TGTGCCAGCAGCTTAAGGGCCGCGTGGCTTCAGTACTTC.

V usage is TRBV7-2 and J usage is TRBJ2-7; no clear D gene. CDR3 size: 13 residues. Germline V gene lookup returns CDR1 SGHTA and CDR2 FQGNSA. V lost 5 bases, J lost 3 bases, and 11 bases lay in between. This chain's CDR3 is CASSPGAFYEQYF. CDR3 DNA sequence: TGTGCCAGCAGCCCGGGTGCCTTCTACGAGCAGTACTTC.

To note about this clonotype: One base away lies a much larger clone, so this may be a sequencing read error. The CDR3 loop reads CASSLDRARGNQPQHF. DNA of the CDR3: TGTGCCAGCAGCCTCGACAGGGCTCGTGGCAATCAGCCCCAGCATTTT. The rearrangement links TRBV12-3 or TRBV12-4 to TRBJ1-5, with 7 bases matching TRBD1. V was clipped by 6 bases and J by 2 bases; unmatched bases: 10. CDR3 length: 16 amino acids.

There are many counts of this clonotype. The chain uses TRBV18 and TRBJ2-5; weak D call: TRBD1 (6 bases). Germline CDR1 KGHSH, CDR2 LQKENI. V was clipped by 6 bases and J by 3 bases, with 14 bases between them. The CDR3 contains 14 residues. The CDR3 DNA is TGTGCCAGCTCTCCCGCCGGGACAAAAGAGACCCAGTACTTC. Its protein is CASSPAGTKETQYF.

The chain uses TRBV4-1 and TRBJ1-1; D remains unclear. Germline CDR1 is MGHRA and CDR2 is YSYEKL. This CDR3 has 15 amino acids. V was cut by 6 bases and J by 2 bases, with 16 bases left in between. The CDR3 here is CASRTREALNTEAFF. CDR3 sequence (DNA): TGCGCCAGCAGGACTAGAGAGGCTTTAAACACTGAAGCTTTCTTT.

This clonotype was counted between two and nine times. The CDR3 sequence is CASSLALTGYTGELFF. The CDR3, as DNA: TGTGCCAGCAGCTTAGCGCTGACGGGGTACACCGGGGAGCTGTTTTTT. J is TRBJ2-2 and V is TRBV7-2, with D tentatively TRBD2 (5 bases). The CDR3 totals 16 residues. Germline CDR1 reads SGHTA; CDR2 reads FQGNSA. V was cut by 0 bases and J by 3 bases, with 11 bases left in between.

There are many counts of this clonotype. The chain couples TRBV28 to TRBJ1-2, with D possibly TRBD1 on 6 matching bases. CDR1 and CDR2 (germline): MDHEN, SYDVKM. The CDR3 spans 14 residues. V lost 3 bases and J 2 bases, leaving 10 bases between the germline ends. The CDR3 nucleotides are TGTGCCAGCAGTTTGACTCAGGGGAACTATGGCTACACCTTC. Translation: CASSLTQGNYGYTF.

This clonotype was seen many times. V gene TRBV6-9 combines with J gene TRBJ1-4; 9 bases agree with TRBD1. CDR3 length equals 18 residues. V gave up 3 bases and J gave up 5 bases; unmatched junction bases: 13. Germline assignment: CDR1 MNHGY and CDR2 SVAAGI. The CDR3 DNA reads as TGTGCCAGCAGTTACGGGGGACAGGGCATGGTTTGGAATGAAAAACTGTTTTTT. This translates into CASSYGGQGMVWNEKLFF.